This T cell receptor beta chain was identified during a study of control samples from healthy donors and cancer patients. TCRdb keeps only in-frame clones here, not all; method: immunoSEQ multiplex PCR. Among over 50,000 clones listed, 70% to 90% were seen once. V gave up 0 bases and J gave up 5 bases, with 13 bases separating them. The CDR3 consists of 16 residues. CDR1 is LNHNV and CDR2 is YYDKDF in the germline V gene (reference sequence). The source material was blood. The TCR sequence derives from a man in his fifties in good health. This rearrangement joins TRBV15 to TRBJ1-4; D is perhaps TRBD1 (5 bases). The CDR3 here is CATSRDGGSGNEKLFF. CDR3 bases: TGTGCCACCAGCAGAGACGGGGGATCGGGAAATGAAAAACTGTTTTTT.